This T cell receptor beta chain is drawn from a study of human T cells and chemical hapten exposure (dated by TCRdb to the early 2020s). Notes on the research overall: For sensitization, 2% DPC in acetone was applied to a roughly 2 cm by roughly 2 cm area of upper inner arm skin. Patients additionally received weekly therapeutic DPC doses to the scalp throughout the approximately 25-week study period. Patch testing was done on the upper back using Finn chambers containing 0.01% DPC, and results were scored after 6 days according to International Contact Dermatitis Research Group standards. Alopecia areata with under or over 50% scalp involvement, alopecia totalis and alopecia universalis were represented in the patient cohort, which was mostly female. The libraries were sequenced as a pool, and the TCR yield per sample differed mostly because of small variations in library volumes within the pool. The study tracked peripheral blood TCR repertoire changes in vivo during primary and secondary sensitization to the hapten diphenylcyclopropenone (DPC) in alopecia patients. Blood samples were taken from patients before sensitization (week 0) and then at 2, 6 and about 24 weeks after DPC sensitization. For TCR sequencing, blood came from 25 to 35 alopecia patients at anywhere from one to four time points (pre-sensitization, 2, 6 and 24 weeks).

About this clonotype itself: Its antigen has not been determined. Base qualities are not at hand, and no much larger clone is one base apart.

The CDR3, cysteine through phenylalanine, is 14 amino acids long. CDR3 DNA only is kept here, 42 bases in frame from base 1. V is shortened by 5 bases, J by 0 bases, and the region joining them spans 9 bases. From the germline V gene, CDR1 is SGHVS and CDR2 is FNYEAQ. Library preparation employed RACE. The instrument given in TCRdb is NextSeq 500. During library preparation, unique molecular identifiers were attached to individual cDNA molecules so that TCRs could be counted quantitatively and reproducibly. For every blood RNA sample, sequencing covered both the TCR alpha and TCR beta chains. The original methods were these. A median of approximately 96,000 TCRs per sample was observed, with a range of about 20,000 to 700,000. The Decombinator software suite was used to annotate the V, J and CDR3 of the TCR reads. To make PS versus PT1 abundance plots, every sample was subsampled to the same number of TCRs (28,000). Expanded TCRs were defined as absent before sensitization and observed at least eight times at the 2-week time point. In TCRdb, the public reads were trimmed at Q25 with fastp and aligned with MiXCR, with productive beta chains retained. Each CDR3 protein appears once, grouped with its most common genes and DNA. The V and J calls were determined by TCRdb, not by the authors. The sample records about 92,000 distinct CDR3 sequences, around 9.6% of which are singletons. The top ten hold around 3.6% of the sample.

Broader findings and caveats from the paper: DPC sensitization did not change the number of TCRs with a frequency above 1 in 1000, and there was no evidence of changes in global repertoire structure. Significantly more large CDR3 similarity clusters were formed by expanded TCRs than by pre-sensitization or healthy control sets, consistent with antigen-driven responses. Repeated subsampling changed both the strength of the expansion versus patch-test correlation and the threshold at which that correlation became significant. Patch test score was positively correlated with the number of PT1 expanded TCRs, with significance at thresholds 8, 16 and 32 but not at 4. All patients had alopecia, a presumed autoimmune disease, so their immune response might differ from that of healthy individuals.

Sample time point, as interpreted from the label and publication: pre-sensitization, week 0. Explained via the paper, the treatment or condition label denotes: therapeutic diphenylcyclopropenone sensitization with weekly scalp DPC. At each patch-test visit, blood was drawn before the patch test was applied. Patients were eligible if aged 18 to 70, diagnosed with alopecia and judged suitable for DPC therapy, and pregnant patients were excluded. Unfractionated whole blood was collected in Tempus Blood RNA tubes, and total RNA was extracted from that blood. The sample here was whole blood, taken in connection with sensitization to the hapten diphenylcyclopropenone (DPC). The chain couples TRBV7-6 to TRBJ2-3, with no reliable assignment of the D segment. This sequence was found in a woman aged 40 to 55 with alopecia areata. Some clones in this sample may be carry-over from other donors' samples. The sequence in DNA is TGTGCCAGCAGCCCCCTTACTAGCACAGATACGCAGTATTTT. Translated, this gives CASSPLTSTDTQYF. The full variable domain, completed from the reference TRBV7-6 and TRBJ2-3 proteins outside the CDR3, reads GAGVSQSPRYKVTKRGQDVALRCDPISGHVSLYWYRQALGQGPEFLTYFNYEAQQDKSGLPNDRFSAERPEGSISTLTIQRTEQRDSAMYRCASSPLTSTDTQYFGPGTRLTVL.